Sequencing of this T cell receptor (beta chain) was carried out in a study of blood T cell repertoires in COVID-19 (dated by TCRdb to the early 2020s). Notes on the research overall: The collaborator samples originated in the United States, Italy and Spain and spanned the acute and convalescent phases of COVID-19. The material from the prospective study consisted of cDNA or gDNA derived from T cells, B-cell-depleted T cells, or PBMCs. Deeply sampled blood TCRbeta repertoires from subjects exposed to, actively infected with, or recovered from COVID-19 were included in the dataset. A freely available public database, intended as a resource for researchers studying the immune response to SARS-CoV-2, is where the repertoires were released. The samples were drawn from the first 160 participants of the ongoing ImmuneRACE study and from 950 to 1,500 subjects provided by 6 global collaborators. Nearly every sample came with metadata listing a de-identified subject ID, COVID-19 status, age in years and sex. Where available, HLA class I and class II types were obtained from metadata supplied by the sample provider rather than from assay-based typing.

Beyond this particular receptor, the publication reports: The quantity of clinical and demographic metadata differed by source and by participant and was supplied without curation.

From the germline V gene, CDR1 is MDHEN and CDR2 is SYDVKM. From its cysteine to its phenylalanine, the CDR3 spans 14 amino acids. Just the 42-base CDR3 DNA is kept, in frame starting at base 1. Trimming takes 5 bases from V and 4 bases from J, and the germline ends sit 15 bases apart. Comments on this clone: Its antigen is still unknown. Within one base of it there is no much larger clone, and no base qualities were kept.

TCRbeta CDR3 regions were amplified from genomic DNA by means of the immunoSEQ Assay, a bias-controlled multiplex PCR. The original methods were these. Within the assay, amplification of reference gene primers was used to estimate how many nucleated cells each sample contained. To quantify the absolute abundance of each unique TCRbeta CDR3 rearrangement, sequence reads were collapsed and filtered. For each sample, productive Simpson clonality was calculated as the square root of Simpson's diversity index across productive rearrangements. This is the immuneACCESS table as TCRdb keeps it, with only in-frame sequences that have V and J called. A part of the clones is gone; compared with another copy, unresolved V genes explain less than half, and the rest is unexplained. V, J and clone size derive from that table, while D and trimming were established from the DNA sequence. Within this sample are over 130,000 clones, with roughly 80% of them counted one time only. Clones ranked in the top ten supply roughly 4% of the sample.

The collaborating institutions used their own protocols to collect whole blood in K2EDTA tubes. For TCRbeta analysis, collaborators shipped samples as frozen whole blood, isolated PBMCs, or DNA extracted from either of those sample types. Sequenced sample: peripheral blood. The chain couples TRBV28 to TRBJ2-7; 5 matching bases give a weak D call of TRBD2. The sequence was obtained from a woman of 80 years or more with acute or convalescent COVID-19. Here the CDR3 is given as CASSTPGMGYEQYF. The DNA sequence reads TGTGCCAGCAGTACTCCCGGGATGGGATACGAGCAGTACTTC.